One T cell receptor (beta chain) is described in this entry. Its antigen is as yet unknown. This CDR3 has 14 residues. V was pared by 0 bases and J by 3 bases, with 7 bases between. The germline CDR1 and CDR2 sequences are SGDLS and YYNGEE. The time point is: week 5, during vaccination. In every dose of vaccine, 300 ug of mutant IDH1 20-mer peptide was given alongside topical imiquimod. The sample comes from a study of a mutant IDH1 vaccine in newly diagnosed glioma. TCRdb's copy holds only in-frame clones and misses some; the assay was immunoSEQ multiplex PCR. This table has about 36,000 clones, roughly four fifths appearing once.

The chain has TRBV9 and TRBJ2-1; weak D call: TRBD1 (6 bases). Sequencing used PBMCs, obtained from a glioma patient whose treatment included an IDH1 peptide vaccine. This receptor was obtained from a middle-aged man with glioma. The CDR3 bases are TGTGCCAGCAGCGTAGCGGACAGCTACAATGAGCAGTTCTTC. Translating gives CASSVADSYNEQFF.